This TCR beta chain was profiled in a study of shared T cell receptors in the human thymus. Using immunoSEQ multiplex PCR, the repertoire was profiled, and TCRdb retains in-frame clones only, with some absent. Here the sample spans about 540,000 clones, around 82% being singletons. CDR1 and CDR2 from the germline V gene are SGHRS and YFSETQ. The CDR3 is 15 residues long. V lost 3 bases and J lost 7, with 17 bases in between. These sequences were also reported in another study, on human thymus T cells. That publication notes: Having surgery to correct congenital heart defects, healthy Finnish infants acted as the donors. Thymus pieces cut out during corrective heart surgery were the tissue that was used. Usage of V and J genes appeared biased in thymic and blood repertoires. Related research examined unrelated individuals and reported that their thymic repertoires overlapped highly.

The V gene is TRBV5-1, the J gene TRBJ2-1; D might be TRBD2 (6 bases). The sequence was obtained from a boy less than two years old with a congenital heart defect. Sequencing used thymocytes. The CDR3 here is CASSSPSVPGNEQFF. CDR3 nucleotide sequence: TGCGCCAGCAGCTCACCTAGCGTCCCGGGGAATGAGCAGTTCTTC.